A selection of T cell receptor beta chains follows, all from one sample in a study of blood T cell repertoires in COVID-19. Clones were sequenced by immunoSEQ multiplex PCR, and TCRdb holds only the in-frame ones, with some missing. Of 300,000 to 350,000 clones listed, 75% to 90% were seen once; the top ten hold roughly 6.3%. The sample taken for sequencing was peripheral blood. Receptors were obtained from a woman in her 50s with COVID-19, enrolled during active disease. Both conserved end residues are part of each CDR3. The D gene is left open where the match is weak. A row's size may be missing; if present it is once, few, many or a size class.

len,d_gene,j_gene,v_gene,abundance,CDR3aa,CDR3nt
14,TRBD1,TRBJ1-4,TRBV5-1,-,CASSLNRGQEKLFF,TGCGCCAGCAGCTTGAACAGGGGGCAAGAAAAACTGTTTTTT
14,-,TRBJ2-3,TRBV5-5,once,CASTPSLGPDTQYF,TGTGCCAGCACCCCGAGCCTGGGCCCAGATACGCAGTATTTT
13,TRBD1,TRBJ2-2,TRBV24-1,-,CASGQGGTGELFF,TGTGCCTCGGGACAGGGGGGCACCGGGGAGCTGTTTTTT
13,TRBD1,TRBJ1-1,TRBV19,-,CASRHTGGTEAFF,TGTGCCAGCAGACACACAGGGGGCACTGAAGCTTTCTTT
15,-,TRBJ2-5,TRBV6-2/TRBV6-3,-,CASSYRTLLGETQYF,TGTGCCAGCAGTTATCGGACACTCCTGGGGGAGACCCAGTACTTC
15,TRBD2,TRBJ2-3,TRBV30,-,CAWSPLAGVSDTQYF,TGTGCCTGGAGTCCACTAGCGGGAGTGTCAGATACGCAGTATTTT
15,TRBD1,TRBJ1-5,TRBV18,-,CASSRGTGDNQPQHF,TGTGCCAGCTCCCGCGGGACAGGGGATAATCAGCCCCAGCATTTT
14,-,TRBJ1-5,TRBV27,-,CASSNRNSNQPQHF,TGTGCCAGCAGTAACAGGAATAGCAATCAGCCCCAGCATTTT
15,-,TRBJ2-1,TRBV6-2/TRBV6-3,-,CASSFGTLSYNEQFF,TGTGCCAGCAGTTTTGGGACTTTATCCTACAATGAGCAGTTCTTC
17,TRBD1,TRBJ1-6,TRBV19,-,CASRDRLLSSYNSPLHF,TGTGCCAGCCGGGACAGGCTCCTCAGCTCCTATAATTCACCCCTCCACTTT
18,-,TRBJ2-5,TRBV5-1,-,CASSLGPGTAPPLKTQYF,TGCGCCAGCAGCTTGGGCCCCGGGACTGCGCCCCCTCTGAAGACCCAGTACTTC
16,TRBD2,TRBJ2-1,TRBV10-3,-,CAISESRTSGYNEQFF,TGTGCCATCAGTGAGTCAAGGACTAGCGGTTACAATGAGCAGTTCTTC
18,-,TRBJ2-7,TRBV15,-,CATSRDRRGRGRQYEQYF,TGTGCCACCAGCAGAGATCGTAGGGGCAGGGGTCGCCAGTACGAGCAGTACTTC
16,-,TRBJ2-7,TRBV29-1,few,CSVEMPGGDRPYEQYF,TGCAGCGTTGAAATGCCTGGGGGGGACAGGCCCTACGAGCAGTACTTC
12,-,TRBJ2-1,TRBV6-2/TRBV6-3,-,CASSFSSNEQFF,TGTGCCAGCAGCTTTTCGAGCAATGAGCAGTTCTTC
16,TRBD2,TRBJ2-1,TRBV30,-,CAWSFRTSGSYNEQFF,TGTGCCTGGAGTTTTCGGACTAGCGGTTCCTACAATGAGCAGTTCTTC
13,-,TRBJ1-4,TRBV19,once,CASTRGSGEKLFF,TGTGCCAGTACCAGGGGTAGTGGCGAAAAACTGTTTTTT
16,TRBD2,TRBJ2-1,TRBV7-2,-,CASTRTSGRRANEQFF,TGTGCCAGCACCAGGACTAGCGGGAGGAGAGCCAATGAGCAGTTCTTC
16,-,TRBJ1-1,TRBV27,-,CASSLGTGRQATEAFF,TGTGCCAGCAGTTTGGGAACAGGCCGACAGGCCACTGAAGCTTTCTTT
15,TRBD1,TRBJ2-3,TRBV6-5,-,CASSTRTGSTDTQYF,TGTGCCAGCAGTACCCGGACAGGATCCACAGATACGCAGTATTTT
16,-,TRBJ2-3,TRBV6-5,-,CASSYSRVKSTDTQYF,TGTGCCAGCAGTTACTCGAGGGTGAAGAGCACAGATACGCAGTATTTT